Sequencing of this T cell receptor (beta chain) was carried out in a study of blood T cells in healthy people across ages. Study observations and caveats: Per-million-T-cell TCR beta diversity fell roughly linearly with age.

The V gene's germline CDR1 is SGDLS and CDR2 YYNGEE. The length of the CDR3 is 15 residues. Then a second PCR, running roughly 6 to 12 cycles, was carried out with a sample-barcoded 5' primer and a J-beta primer mix. Tagging of each cDNA molecule was performed by a template-switch adaptor with 12 random nucleotides. TCRdb used MiXCR to reprocess the 5' RACE reads, holding one entry per CDR3 protein. The sample holds just under 900,000 distinct CDR3 sequences, more than 25% seen once. Of note for this clonotype: What it recognizes is unknown. Relative to the germline gene, one junction end is altered; a read error may explain this.

Specimen: blood. The TCR sequence derives from a woman over 75 in good health. The chain couples TRBV9 to TRBJ2-1, with 7 positions matching TRBD2. Written as DNA, the CDR3 is TGTGCCGGCAGCACGCGCGGGACTACAAACAATGAGCAGTTCTTC. Translation gives CAGSTRGTTNNEQFF.